This T cell receptor beta chain was retrieved from a study of Ad26.COV2.S vaccination and SARS-CoV-2 variants. Study overall: Participants got Ad26.COV2.S intramuscularly, once or twice 56 days apart. General study results and limits: Recipients of vaccine and of placebo showed similar breadth of their non-spike TCR repertoires. Vaccinated individuals (as opposed to placebo recipients) had higher spike-specific TCR breadth.

The repertoire was sequenced with immunoSEQ multiplex PCR; TCRdb's copy has only in-frame clones and lacks some. Seen here are 400,000 to 450,000 clones, about 93% observed once, and the top ten hold 10% to 15%. Treatment: some 20 received Ad26.COV2.S at low or high dose, single or two shots; about 5 received placebo; per-sample allocation not given. Day 63 after the first injection of vaccine or placebo was the sampling time. In Boston, an adult donor aged 18-55 years took part. This CDR3 region has 14 residues. Germline V CDR1 and CDR2: MDHEN, SYDVKM. Trimming stripped 3 bases from V and 5 bases from J, with 13 bases between. In regard to this clone: The target antigen is unknown.

This sequence originates from a person aged 18-60 years who received the Ad26.COV2.S COVID-19 vaccine or a placebo. Specimen: peripheral blood, collected in a trial of Ad26.COV2.S vaccine versus placebo. The chain is built from TRBV28 and TRBJ1-2; D is unclear. The CDR3 DNA is TGTGCCAGCAGTTTGGTTGAAAACGGATATGGCTACACCTTC. Amino acids: CASSLVENGYGYTF.